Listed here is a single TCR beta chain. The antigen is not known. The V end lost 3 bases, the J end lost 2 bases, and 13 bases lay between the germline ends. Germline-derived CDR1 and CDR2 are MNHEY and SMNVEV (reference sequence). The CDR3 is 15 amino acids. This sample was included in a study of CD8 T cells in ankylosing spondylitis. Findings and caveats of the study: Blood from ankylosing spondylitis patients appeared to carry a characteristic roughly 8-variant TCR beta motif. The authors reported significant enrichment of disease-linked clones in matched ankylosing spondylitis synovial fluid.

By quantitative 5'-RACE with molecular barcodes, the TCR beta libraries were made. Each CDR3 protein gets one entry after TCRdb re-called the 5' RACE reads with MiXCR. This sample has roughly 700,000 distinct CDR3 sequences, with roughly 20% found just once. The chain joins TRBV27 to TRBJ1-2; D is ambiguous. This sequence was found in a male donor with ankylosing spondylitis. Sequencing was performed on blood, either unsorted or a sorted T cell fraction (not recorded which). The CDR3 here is CASSFVGGGNYGYTF. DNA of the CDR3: TGTGCCAGCAGTTTTGTGGGTGGAGGAAACTATGGCTACACCTTC.